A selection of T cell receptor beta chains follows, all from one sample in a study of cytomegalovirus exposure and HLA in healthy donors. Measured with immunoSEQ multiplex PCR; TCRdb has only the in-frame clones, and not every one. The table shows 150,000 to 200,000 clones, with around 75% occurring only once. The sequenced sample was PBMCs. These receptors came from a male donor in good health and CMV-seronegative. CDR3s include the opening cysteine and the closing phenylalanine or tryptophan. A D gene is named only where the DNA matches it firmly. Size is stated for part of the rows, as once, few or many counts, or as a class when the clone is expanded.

CDR3 protein: CSYRDSLSAGEAFF; CDR3 DNA: TGCAGCTACCGGGACTCATTATCGGCTGGTGAAGCTTTCTTT; J gene: TRBJ1-1; D gene: -; V gene: TRBV29-1; clone size: -
CDR3 protein: CASSQTGSGSYGELFF; CDR3 DNA: TGTGCCAGCAGTCAGACAGGGAGTGGATCGTACGGGGAGCTGTTTTTT; J gene: TRBJ2-2; D gene: TRBD1; V gene: TRBV7-2; clone size: -
CDR3 protein: CASSPRGDWDTEAFF; CDR3 DNA: TGTGCCAGCAGTCCCCGAGGGGACTGGGACACTGAAGCTTTCTTT; J gene: TRBJ1-1; D gene: -; V gene: TRBV6-6; clone size: -
CDR3 protein: CASRAVVATSYEQYF; CDR3 DNA: TGTGCCAGCAGGGCGGTGGTAGCGACCTCCTACGAGCAGTACTTC; J gene: TRBJ2-7; D gene: -; V gene: TRBV28; clone size: -
CDR3 protein: CATSLSGREDEQYF; CDR3 DNA: TGTGCCACCAGTTTAAGCGGGAGGGAAGACGAGCAGTACTTC; J gene: TRBJ2-7; D gene: TRBD2; V gene: TRBV15; clone size: few
CDR3 protein: CASSPPGGGDQPQHF; CDR3 DNA: TGTGCCAGCAGCCCTCCCGGGGGAGGTGATCAGCCCCAGCATTTT; J gene: TRBJ1-5; D gene: -; V gene: TRBV7-9; clone size: -
CDR3 protein: CASSSGGLSYEQYF; CDR3 DNA: TGTGCCAGTAGTTCCGGGGGGCTCTCCTACGAGCAGTACTTC; J gene: TRBJ2-7; D gene: -; V gene: TRBV19; clone size: -
CDR3 protein: CASSQGSGPGTDTQYF; CDR3 DNA: TGTGCCAGCAGCCAAGGATCGGGTCCGGGCACAGATACGCAGTATTTT; J gene: TRBJ2-3; D gene: -; V gene: TRBV14; clone size: -
CDR3 protein: CASSGTGLKDTEAFF; CDR3 DNA: TGTGCCAGTAGTGGGACAGGGCTTAAGGACACTGAAGCTTTCTTT; J gene: TRBJ1-1; D gene: TRBD1; V gene: TRBV19; clone size: -
CDR3 protein: CASSQENPLPGQEGRYGYTF; CDR3 DNA: TGTGCCAGCAGCCAAGAAAACCCCCTGCCGGGACAGGAGGGCAGGTATGGCTACACCTTC; J gene: TRBJ1-2; D gene: TRBD1; V gene: TRBV4-2; clone size: -
CDR3 protein: CASSKGTNTDTQYF; CDR3 DNA: TGTGCCAGCAGCAAGGGGACAAACACAGATACGCAGTATTTT; J gene: TRBJ2-3; D gene: -; V gene: TRBV5-4; clone size: -
CDR3 protein: CASSEGNTEAFF; CDR3 DNA: TGCGCCAGCAGCGAGGGGAACACTGAAGCTTTCTTT; J gene: TRBJ1-1; D gene: -; V gene: TRBV5-1; clone size: -
CDR3 protein: CASSTGGGEQFF; CDR3 DNA: TGTGCCAGCAGTACCGGGGGGGGTGAGCAGTTCTTC; J gene: TRBJ2-1; D gene: TRBD2; V gene: TRBV28; clone size: -